This TCR beta chain came from a study of prognosis after radiotherapy for stage I lung cancer (dated by TCRdb to 2020 to 2023). The study in broad terms: Between early 2018 and 2019, under 20 stage I NSCLC patients were enrolled in Nanjing, China. The study sequenced approximately 38 blood samples from about 19 patients, one before and one after SBRT per patient. Peripheral blood TCR beta repertoires were profiled in stage I NSCLC patients before and after stereotactic body radiotherapy, and the study then linked these repertoires to distant failure. Patients with newly diagnosed primary stage I lung tumors numbered more than 11, with 4 or 5 others having oligometastatic NSCLC after surgical resection of the primary tumor. In every patient, SBRT was given without any concurrent therapy. Image-guided IMRT or VMAT was used to deliver SBRT in 3 to 5 fractions at a biologically effective dose of at least 100 Gy. Squamous cell carcinoma histology was identified in seven patients, and adenocarcinoma histology was identified in about a dozen patients. Ages in the cohort of about a dozen men and 6 women ranged from about 50 to 90 years, with a median of 74. About 20% of the 19 patients developed distant metastases after SBRT, at a median of about 7 months; the other 15 showed no significant progression. Every patient was regarded as medically inoperable, because of comorbidities in eleven to twelve cases and refusal of surgery in six to eight cases.

By its share of the sample, this clonotype is medium-sized (0.01 to 0.1%). The target of this receptor is not known. Nothing much larger sits one base from this clone, and base qualities are not available. General findings and caveats noted by the study authors: TRBV and TRBJ usage frequencies reportedly differed by metastasis status, in two V genes at baseline and in eight or nine V and two J genes after SBRT. Post-SBRT Shannon entropy and its change from baseline were lower in patients who developed distant metastases; baseline Shannon entropy was not associated with metastases. The study was limited by its small cohort and short follow-up, and the findings require independent validation. Unique TCR clone counts fell after SBRT (median 10,088 before versus roughly 7,200 after; Wilcoxon paired P=0.011). No adjustment for multiple comparisons was applied to any of the reported P values. Tumor specificity of expanded TCR clones was not determined.

All patients had node-negative disease on CT and PET/CT, and none had a history of other malignancies or prior chemotherapy or radiotherapy. Roughly 6 milliliters of peripheral venous blood were drawn into EDTA tubes at each of two time points. Ficoll-Paque Plus density-gradient centrifugation was used to isolate PBMCs. Samples were stored at -80°C immediately after collection until analysis. Two rounds of multiplex PCR were performed to amplify the TCR beta CDR3 region from genomic DNA. The first PCR round used primers specific to each TRBV and TRBJ gene, and the primer sequences were filed in Chinese patent CN105087789A. The second PCR round used universal primers. The Roche High Pure PCR Template Preparation Kit was used to extract genomic DNA from the frozen PBMCs. The libraries underwent paired-end sequencing with 151 bp reads on an Illumina HiSeq 3000. The published analysis was carried out like this. CutAdapt was used to remove raw reads lacking the multiplex PCR primer sequences. PEAR was used to merge high-quality paired reads into contigs. By alignment to reference sequences, MiXCR assigned TRB V, D and J gene segments to each contig. To remove sequencing errors, CDR3 sequences were clustered according to base quality and sequence similarity. Shannon entropy, normalized by the natural log of the productive TCR sequence number, served as the measure of diversity. One minus Shannon entropy divided by the natural log of the number of unique clonotypes was used as the definition of clonality. The Youden index of ROC curves was used to select progression-free survival cut-offs for repertoire metrics, and analyses were performed in R 3.5.3. TCRdb reran the public reads through fastp at Q25 and MiXCR, keeping productive beta chains. Entries that share a CDR3 protein sequence are merged under the most common genes and DNA. These V and J calls originate from TCRdb's pipeline instead of the authors' own analysis. For this sample the table gives roughly 13,000 distinct CDR3 sequences, of which around 35% were detected only once. Approximately 41% of the sample belongs to the ten largest clones.

V loses 0 bases of germline sequence and J loses 1 base, and the interval between the two ends is 3 bases. From its cysteine to its phenylalanine, the CDR3 spans 13 amino acids. The only DNA kept is the CDR3, 39 bases in frame from the first base. According to the germline V gene (reference sequence), CDR1 reads MNHEY and CDR2 reads SMNVEV. The sequence links TRBV27 to TRBJ2-5, with the D gene uncertain. Sequences were derived from PBMCs, sampled before or after stereotactic body radiation therapy (not recorded which). The sequence was collected from a donor at least 50 years old with non-small cell lung cancer. At the DNA level, the sequence is TGTGCCAGCAGTTTATCCGGCCAAGAGACCCAGTACTTC. Protein translation: CASSLSGQETQYF.